The next 22 T cell receptor beta chains were all read from a single sample in a study of T cells in Graves' hyperthyroidism and ophthalmopathy. The source material, RNA transcripts, was used to amplify TCR beta CDR3 regions. HTBI primers were employed in a first-round RT-PCR of the TCR CDR3. Each CDR3 protein gets one entry after TCRdb re-called the multiplex PCR reads with MiXCR. The sample includes about 560,000 distinct CDR3 sequences, roughly 14% of them seen just once. Source material: blood. The source is a young woman with Graves' hyperthyroidism.

This clonotype was detected a few times. This chain's CDR3 is CASSARQGYSPLHF. The CDR3 nucleotides read TGTGCCAGCAGCGCCAGACAGGGGTATTCACCCCTCCACTTT. The J gene is TRBJ1-6, the V gene TRBV9, with 8 bases fitting TRBD1. The CDR3 spans 14 residues. Germline-derived CDR1 and CDR2 are SGDLS and YYNGEE. V lost 3 bases and J lost 8; bases outside the gene matches: 4.

V and J are TRBV27 and TRBJ1-2; the D gene is possibly TRBD1 (5 bases). Deletions cut 0 bases from V and 1 base from J, with 12 bases between. The CDR3 extends over 16 amino acids. Germline V lookup: CDR1 MNHEY, CDR2 SMNVEV (reference sequence). CDR3 region: CASSLSRGGDNYGYTF. CDR3 bases: TGTGCCAGCAGTTTATCGCGGGGGGGGGATAACTATGGCTACACCTTC.

The rearrangement links TRBV20-1 to TRBJ2-7; TRBD2 agrees at 10 bases. Germline assignment: CDR1 DFQATT and CDR2 SNEGSKA (reference sequence). V lost 5 bases, J lost 0 bases, and 7 bases stayed unmatched. The CDR3 totals 15 residues. The CDR3 protein is CSALSSGRFSYEQYF. Here the CDR3 DNA reads TGCAGTGCTCTGAGTAGCGGGAGGTTCTCCTACGAGCAGTACTTC.

The chain employs TRBV29-1 and TRBJ1-3; TRBD1 is a possible D gene (5 bases). The germline V and J ends were trimmed by 4 bases and 7 bases, with 11 bases remaining between them. Looked up from germline, CDR1 is SQVTM and CDR2 is ANQGSEA. The CDR3 has 12 amino acids. Here the CDR3 reads CSVVSGGNTIYF. CDR3 DNA sequence: TGCAGCGTTGTTTCGGGGGGGAACACCATATATTTT.

In its sample, this clonotype was seen many times. This rearrangement joins TRBV20-1 to TRBJ2-1; 7 bases are a match to TRBD1. The germline CDR1 and CDR2 sequences are DFQATT and SNEGSKA (reference sequence). The CDR3 totals 14 residues. The junction had 10 bases not matched to a gene; V was cut back by 4 bases and J by 7 bases. DNA of the CDR3: TGCAGTGCTACTCGGGGACAGTTAGTTAATGAGCAGTTCTTC. It translates to CSATRGQLVNEQFF.

This clonotype is a singleton in its sample. It may be a read error: a sequence one base away is much more abundant. The V and J genes are TRBV30 and TRBJ2-1; perhaps TRBD2 as D (6 bases). Germline CDR1 is GTSNPN and CDR2 is SVGIG (reference sequence). The CDR3 is 12 amino acids. The CDR3 DNA reads as TGTGATGTAGCGGATCTTTTCGGGGAGCAGTTCTTC. The encoded protein is CDVADLFGEQFF.

The gene calls are TRBV5-6 and TRBJ2-7, with 12 bases lining up with TRBD2. The CDR3 is made up of 16 amino acids. The germline CDR1 and CDR2 sequences are SGHDT and YYEEEE. The V gene end was trimmed by 3 bases and the J gene end by 3 bases; junction bases not matched to a gene: 7. The CDR3 is CASSCERLAGDYEQYF. CDR3 coding DNA: TGTGCCAGCAGCTGCGAAAGACTAGCGGGAGACTACGAGCAGTACTTC.

This clonotype showed up just a few times. V usage is TRBV29-1 and J usage is TRBJ1-2; 9 bases agree with TRBD1. Losses at the gene ends were 6 bases for V and 3 bases for J; bases not matched to a gene: 8. This CDR3 spans 14 amino acids. Germline CDR1 SQVTM, CDR2 ANQGSEA. The CDR3 region has the DNA TGCAGCGTAGTACAGGGGGCAGGTTACTATGGCTACACCTTC. Protein product: CSVVQGAGYYGYTF.

The V and J genes are TRBV4-1 and TRBJ2-2, with 8 bases lining up with TRBD1. The CDR3 runs 20 residues. Germline V CDR1 and CDR2: MGHRA, YSYEKL. With V trimmed by 3 bases and J by 5 bases, 20 bases remained unmatched. The chain's CDR3 is CASSQSRGNIRDRPTGELFF. CDR3 nucleotides: TGCGCCAGCAGCCAGAGTAGGGGGAATATCCGGGACAGGCCGACCGGGGAGCTGTTTTTT.

This clonotype was seen a few times. The rearrangement joins TRBV10-3 to TRBJ2-2; 10 bases agree with TRBD2. This CDR3 comprises 16 residues. Trimming took 3 bases from V and 5 from J; bases not matched to a gene: 6. Germline assignment: CDR1 ENHRY and CDR2 SYGVKD. CDR3 region: CAISEPSGRETGELFF. CDR3 sequence (DNA): TGTGCCATCAGTGAACCTAGCGGGAGAGAGACCGGGGAGCTGTTTTTT.

This clonotype turned up a few times. This chain connects TRBV7-9 to TRBJ1-6; no clear D gene. The V gene lost 2 bases and the J gene lost 9 bases, with 8 bases spanning the gap. From germline, CDR1 is SEHNR and CDR2 FQNEAQ (reference sequence). The CDR3 is made up of 13 amino acids. CDR3 loop: CASSLSLGSPLHF. DNA for the CDR3: TGTGCCAGCAGCTTATCTCTTGGTTCACCCCTCCACTTT.

The CDR3 spells CASSLAGGIMREQYF. CDR3 sequence (DNA): TGTGCCAGCAGCTTAGCGGGAGGGATTATGCGGGAGCAGTACTTC. J is TRBJ2-7 and V is TRBV5-5; 10 bases are shared with TRBD2. V was clipped by 2 bases and J by 7 bases; unmatched bases: 9. The CDR3 length is 15 residues. Germline lookup yields CDR1 SGHKS and CDR2 YYEKEE (reference sequence).

This clonotype was seen ten or more times. The genes are TRBV18 and TRBJ2-1; 9 nucleotides align to TRBD1. V lost 0 bases and J lost 5; bases outside the gene matches: 5. The CDR3 has 16 amino acids. Germline values: CDR1 KGHSH, CDR2 LQKENI. The DNA for the CDR3 is TGTGCCAGCTCACCACCCGGACAGGGGATACACAATGAGCAGTTCTTC. Its translation is CASSPPGQGIHNEQFF.

The chain employs TRBV27 and TRBJ2-6, with 8 bases that match TRBD1. CDR1 and CDR2 from the germline V gene are MNHEY and SMNVEV (reference sequence). V was clipped by 0 bases and J by 4 bases; unmatched bases: 14. This CDR3 spans 20 amino acids. For the CDR3, the DNA is TGTGCCAGCAGTTTATCGGAAGTTGGGACAGGAGTTGCAGGGGCCAACGTCCTGACTTTC. Its translation: CASSLSEVGTGVAGANVLTF.

This chain joins TRBV7-2 and TRBJ1-5, with 7 bases aligning to TRBD1. V shed 5 bases and J 1 base; nucleotides not matched to a gene: 11. Per the germline V gene, CDR1 is SGHTA and CDR2 is FQGNSA. CDR3 length: 17 amino acids. CDR3 region: CASSPGRQGLSNQPQHF. In nucleotides, the CDR3 is TGTGCCAGCAGCCCCGGGAGACAGGGCTTGAGCAATCAGCCCCAGCATTTT.

This clonotype occurred many times. This chain links TRBV9 with TRBJ1-1; D ambiguous. Trimming cost V 0 bases and J 1 base, with 10 bases left between them. CDR1 is SGDLS, CDR2 YYNGEE, per germline. The CDR3 sequence is 15 residues long. As DNA, the CDR3 is TGTGCCAGCAGCGTAGATGGCAGGCCGAACACTGAAGCTTTCTTT. Protein product: CASSVDGRPNTEAFF.

V is TRBV29-1 and J is TRBJ2-4, with 9 bases that match TRBD1. Germline values: CDR1 SQVTM, CDR2 ANQGSEA. The CDR3 spans 14 residues. V was pared by 4 bases and J by 7 bases, with 8 bases of the junction left unmatched. As DNA, the CDR3 is TGCAGCGTTGCCCCGGACAGGGGTGGGAACATTCAGTACTTC. This translates into CSVAPDRGGNIQYF. The full variable domain, in which reference TRBV29-1 and TRBJ2-4 provide the parts outside the CDR3, is SAVISQKPSRDICQRGTSLTIQCQVDSQVTMMFWYRQQPGQSLTLIATANQGSEATYESGFVIDKFPISRPNLTFSTLTVSNMSPEDSSIYLCSVAPDRGGNIQYFGAGTRLSVL.

This clonotype was recorded many times. This chain connects TRBV5-5 to TRBJ2-1; weak D call: TRBD2 (6 bases). Germline values: CDR1 SGHKS, CDR2 YYEKEE (reference sequence). The V end was cut by 3 bases, the J end by 9 bases, with 13 bases between. The CDR3 consists of 13 residues. The CDR3 protein is CASSSLAESEQFF. CDR3 DNA sequence: TGTGCCAGCAGCTCCTTAGCGGAGAGTGAGCAGTTCTTC. Full variable domain (outside the CDR3, taken from reference TRBV5-5 and TRBJ2-1): DAGVTQSPTHLIKTRGQQVTLRCSPISGHKSVSWYQQVLGQGPQFIFQYYEKEERGRGNFPDRFSARQFPNYSSELNVNALLLGDSALYLCASSSLAESEQFFGPGTRLTVL.

This clonotype was counted between two and nine times. The rearrangement links TRBV6-2 or TRBV6-3 to TRBJ1-5; TRBD1 matches 11 bases. Germline loops: CDR1 MNHEY, CDR2 SVGEGT. The length of the CDR3 is 16 residues. V trimming: 2 bases; J trimming: 8 bases; junction bases outside the gene matches: 8. The CDR3 sequence is CASSYVGQGAFKPQHF. In DNA, the CDR3 is TGTGCCAGCAGTTACGTCGGACAGGGGGCTTTTAAGCCCCAGCATTTT.

Worth noting for this clonotype: It may be a read error: a sequence one base away is much more abundant. The V and J genes are TRBV6-2 or TRBV6-3 and TRBJ1-1; 9 bases line up with TRBD1. Germline V gene sequence: CDR1 MNHEY, CDR2 SVGEGT. With 5 bases clipped from V and 1 base from J, the junction kept 11 bases outside the gene matches. This CDR3 is 17 amino acids long. DNA of the CDR3: TGTGCCAGCAGTGGTCTAATGGGGACAGGGCCGAACACTGAAGCTTTCTTT. Protein: CASSGLMGTGPNTEAFF.

This clonotype was seen more than once but under ten times. CDR3 nucleotide sequence: TGCAGTGCTAGTCATGGACAGGGGACTACCGGGGAGCTGTTTTTT. Its translation: CSASHGQGTTGELFF. The chain joins TRBV20-1 to TRBJ2-2, with 9 bases identical to TRBD1. With V trimmed by 3 bases and J by 5 bases, 7 bases remained unmatched. The germline gives CDR1 DFQATT, CDR2 SNEGSKA (reference sequence). The CDR3 runs 15 residues.

The chain links TRBV19 to TRBJ1-5; D may be TRBD1 (5 bases). V shed 1 base and J shed 1 base, with 17 bases lying between them. This CDR3 has 18 amino acids. The germline CDR1 and CDR2 sequences are LNHDA and SQIVND (reference sequence). This chain's CDR3 is CASSIGTGSGRSNQPQHF. CDR3 in DNA: TGTGCCAGTAGTATAGGAACAGGATCTGGCCGAAGCAATCAGCCCCAGCATTTT.